The 24 T cell receptor beta chains given below trace back to one sample, sequenced in a study of blood T cell repertoires in COVID-19. Some clones are missing from TCRdb's copy, which holds only in-frame ones; the method was immunoSEQ multiplex PCR. The sample yields 60,000 to 95,000 clones, roughly 90% seen once. The sample consisted of peripheral blood. The source is a woman in her 50s with acute or convalescent COVID-19.

The V and J genes are TRBV2 and TRBJ2-2, with 9 bases matching TRBD1. The germline V gene encodes CDR1 SNHLY and CDR2 FYNNEI. This CDR3 is 14 amino acids long. V shed 6 bases, J shed 5 bases, and the junction held 4 bases outside the gene matches. Written as DNA, the CDR3 is TGTGCCAGCAGGGGACAGGGTCGGACCGGGGAGCTGTTTTTT. Its translation is CASRGQGRTGELFF.

This clone appeared a single time. The chain uses TRBV7-2 and TRBJ2-4; tentatively, D is TRBD1 (5 bases). With 7 bases removed from V and 1 base from J, the gap between germline ends came to 14 bases. The CDR3 is made up of 15 amino acids. From germline, CDR1 is SGHTA and CDR2 FQGNSA. DNA of the CDR3: TGTGCCAGCATCCCAGGGTTTTTGGCCAAAAACATTCAGTACTTC. As protein: CASIPGFLAKNIQYF.

This rearrangement joins TRBV4-3 to TRBJ1-1; D may be TRBD1 (5 bases). The germline CDR1 and CDR2 sequences are LGHNA and YSLEER. The CDR3 covers 15 residues. V was cut by 4 bases and J by 1 base, with 13 bases left in between. CDR3 nucleotide sequence: TGCGCCAGCAGCCGATCCGGGACTGGGAACACTGAAGCTTTCTTT. It specifies CASSRSGTGNTEAFF.

This chain connects TRBV4-1 to TRBJ1-2, with no clear D. CDR3 length: 16 amino acids. Germline assignment: CDR1 MGHRA and CDR2 YSYEKL. V shed 4 bases and J shed 4 bases, with 19 bases lying between them. Written as DNA, the CDR3 is TGCGCCAGCAGCCTAGAAGATATCGAAAGGAGCTATGGCTACACCTTC. Translating it yields CASSLEDIERSYGYTF.

The chain is built from TRBV5-4 and TRBJ1-1, with 7 positions matching TRBD1. The junction had 17 bases not matched to a gene; V was cut back by 5 bases and J by 4 bases. Germline CDR1 SGHNT, CDR2 YYREEE (reference sequence). The CDR3 has 17 amino acids. The CDR3 here is CASSRVGGRRLSTEAFF. The CDR3 coding sequence is TGTGCCAGCAGTCGGGTAGGGGGCAGGCGGTTGAGCACTGAAGCTTTCTTT.

The rearrangement joins TRBV6-1 to TRBJ2-7, with D unclear. From germline, CDR1 is MNHNS and CDR2 SASEGT. V was clipped by 0 bases and J by 0 bases, with 12 bases between them. This CDR3 has 16 amino acids. The CDR3 here is CASSEALQVPSYEQYF. CDR3 coding DNA: TGTGCCAGCAGTGAAGCGCTTCAGGTGCCCTCCTACGAGCAGTACTTC.

The V gene is TRBV7-9, the J gene TRBJ1-3; TRBD1 aligns across 10 bases. V shed 5 bases and J 0 bases; nucleotides not matched to a gene: 7. From germline, CDR1 is SEHNR and CDR2 FQNEAQ (reference sequence). The CDR3 length is 17 residues. Written as DNA, the CDR3 is TGTGCCAGCAGCCCACGCCGGACAGGGGGCTCTGGAAACACCATATATTTT. Residues: CASSPRRTGGSGNTIYF.

The chain is built from TRBV13 and TRBJ1-1, with 10 positions matching TRBD1. V was pared by 5 bases and J by 6 bases, with 9 bases of the junction left unmatched. The V gene's germline CDR1 is PRHDT and CDR2 FYEKMQ (reference sequence). The CDR3 is made up of 15 amino acids. CDR3 amino acids: CASSTRDRGIAEAFF. CDR3 nucleotides: TGTGCCAGCAGCACGCGGGACAGGGGCATCGCTGAAGCTTTCTTT.

The chain has TRBV6-5 and TRBJ1-6; D not certain. Trimming took off 0 bases at V and 7 bases at J, with 13 bases between the two ends. Germline values: CDR1 MNHEY, CDR2 SVGAGI. This CDR3 comprises 16 residues. The CDR3 protein is CASSYSPRQENSPLHF. The CDR3 DNA reads TGTGCCAGCAGTTACTCCCCCCGACAAGAGAATTCACCCCTCCACTTT.

The chain carries TRBV7-8 and TRBJ2-7; 8 positions agree with TRBD1. The CDR3 has 14 amino acids. V lost 1 base, J lost 6 bases, and 5 bases stayed unmatched. The V gene's germline CDR1 is SGHVS and CDR2 FQNEAQ. Here the CDR3 DNA reads TGTGCCAGCAGCTTAGGGCAGGGGGCTCTCGAGCAGTACTTC. Its protein is CASSLGQGALEQYF.

CDR3 bases: TGTGCCAGCAGTCTCCTCCGTCAGCCCCAGCATTTT. Amino acids: CASSLLRQPQHF. This chain uses TRBV6-2 or TRBV6-3 with TRBJ1-5, with D hard to call. Per germline, CDR1 MNHEY and CDR2 SVGEGT. The V end was cut by 5 bases, the J end by 6 bases, with 8 bases between. The CDR3 loop spans 12 amino acids.

The chain has TRBV5-1 and TRBJ2-5; 7 bases line up with TRBD2. CDR3 length: 13 residues. CDR1 and CDR2 (germline): SGHRS, YFSETQ. The V segment lost 5 bases and the J segment 2 bases; nucleotides outside the gene matches: 3. CDR3 loop: CASRTGGQETQYF. CDR3 nucleotide sequence: TGCGCCAGCAGAACGGGGGGTCAAGAGACCCAGTACTTC. The variable domain in full, with the rest retrieved from reference TRBV5-1 and TRBJ2-5, is KAGVTQTPRYLIKTRGQQVTLSCSPISGHRSVSWYQQTPGQGLQFLFEYFSETQRNKGNFPGRFSGRQFSNSRSEMNVSTLELGDSALYLCASRTGGQETQYFGPGTRLLVL.

This chain connects TRBV6-6 to TRBJ2-7; tentatively, D is TRBD1 (6 bases). From germline, CDR1 is MNHNY and CDR2 SVGAGI (reference sequence). The V end lost 5 bases, the J end lost 7 bases, and 15 bases lay between the germline ends. The CDR3 loop spans 13 amino acids. CDR3: CASSREQGYEQYF. CDR3 coding DNA: TGTGCCAGCAGTCGTGAACAGGGATATGAGCAGTACTTC.

The CDR3 reads CASSPGRTPYGYTF. DNA of the CDR3: TGCGCCAGCAGCCCGGGGAGGACACCCTATGGCTACACCTTC. The chain is built from TRBV5-1 and TRBJ1-2; D is perhaps TRBD1 (5 bases). The CDR3 is made up of 14 amino acids. V lost 4 bases, J lost 4 bases, and 14 bases lay in between. Germline CDR1 SGHRS, CDR2 YFSETQ.

The chain is built from TRBV19 and TRBJ1-6; no firm D call. This CDR3 has 12 amino acids. Trimming removed 10 bases from V and 8 bases from J, with 12 bases in between. Germline CDR1 is LNHDA and CDR2 is SQIVND (reference sequence). The CDR3: CATANLDSPLHF. CDR3 bases: TGTGCCACCGCGAATTTGGATTCACCCCTCCACTTT.

The V call is TRBV28, the J call TRBJ2-3, with D possibly matching TRBD2 (6 bases). Germline V lookup: CDR1 MDHEN, CDR2 SYDVKM. The CDR3 runs 15 residues. V lost 4 bases and J lost 1, with 12 bases in between. The CDR3 DNA sequence: TGTGCCAGCAGTTGGGACTCCGTTGGCACAGATACGCAGTATTTT. This gives the protein CASSWDSVGTDTQYF.

V gene TRBV27 combines with J gene TRBJ2-1; 9 bases are a match to TRBD2. The CDR3 loop spans 15 amino acids. J lost 5 bases, V lost 5 bases, and 7 bases had no gene match. CDR1 and CDR2 from the germline V gene are MNHEY and SMNVEV (reference sequence). CDR3 residues: CASSPWASGNNEQFF. For the CDR3, the DNA is TGTGCCAGCAGTCCGTGGGCTAGCGGGAACAATGAGCAGTTCTTC.

The V call is TRBV5-6, the J call TRBJ2-3; TRBD2 matches at 7 bases. Germline V gene data show CDR1 as SGHDT and CDR2 as YYEEEE. V lost 2 bases and J lost 3; bases outside the gene matches: 9. This CDR3 is built from 16 residues. In DNA form, the CDR3 reads TGTGCCAGCAGCTTCGGGGGGAACTTGGTTACAGATACGCAGTATTTT. Residues: CASSFGGNLVTDTQYF.

This chain uses TRBV7-9 with TRBJ1-2; D might be TRBD1 (6 bases). The CDR3 runs 14 residues. Germline V gene lookup returns CDR1 SEHNR and CDR2 FQNEAQ (reference sequence). The V end was cut by 0 bases, the J end by 4 bases, with 9 bases between. The CDR3 region has the DNA TGTGCCAGCAGCTTAGCTGGACAGCCCTATGGCTACACCTTC. Protein: CASSLAGQPYGYTF. Full variable domain (outside the CDR3, taken from reference TRBV7-9 and TRBJ1-2): DTGVSQNPRHKITKRGQNVTFRCDPISEHNRLYWYRQTLGQGPEFLTYFQNEAQLEKSRLLSDRFSAERPKGSFSTLEIQRTEQGDSAMYLCASSLAGQPYGYTFGSGTRLTVV.

The chain carries TRBV3-1 (or the pseudogene TRBV3-2) and TRBJ2-2; D is unresolved. The CDR3 extends over 11 amino acids. From germline, CDR1 is LGHDT and CDR2 YNNKEL (reference sequence). V was pared by 8 bases and J by 7 bases, with 8 bases between. The CDR3 DNA is TGTGCCAGCTGGTATAGCGGGGAGCTGTTTTTT. It translates to CASWYSGELFF.

V gene TRBV7-9 combines with J gene TRBJ2-5, with 8 bases matching TRBD1. From germline, CDR1 is SEHNR and CDR2 FQNEAQ (reference sequence). The CDR3 is made up of 15 amino acids. Trimming at V came to 5 bases and at J to 5 bases, leaving 10 bases not matched to a gene. CDR3 loop: CASSTTQGAGETQYF. As DNA, the CDR3 is TGTGCCAGCAGCACAACCCAGGGGGCGGGGGAGACCCAGTACTTC.

V and J are TRBV7-2 and TRBJ1-5; 9 nucleotides match TRBD1. The germline gives CDR1 SGHTA, CDR2 FQGNSA. V shed 5 bases and J 4 bases; nucleotides not matched to a gene: 3. The CDR3 runs 14 residues. CDR3 nucleotides: TGTGCCAGCAGCCCGACAGGGGGGAATCAGCCCCAGCATTTT. It translates to CASSPTGGNQPQHF.

The chain uses TRBV7-9 and TRBJ1-4; unclear D gene. This CDR3 spans 15 amino acids. V gave up 1 base and J gave up 12 bases, with 18 bases separating them. CDR1 SEHNR and CDR2 FQNEAQ come from the germline V gene (reference sequence). In DNA form, the CDR3 reads TGTGCCAGCAGCTTAGGCTTCCAGGCACCCGTTCAACTGTTTTTT. Amino acid sequence: CASSLGFQAPVQLFF.

This clone has more than one count but fewer than ten. V is TRBV19 and J is TRBJ2-7; D possibly corresponds to TRBD2 (5 bases). CDR1 and CDR2 from the germline V gene are LNHDA and SQIVND (reference sequence). This CDR3 contains 11 residues. Trimming pared 8 bases from V and 7 bases from J, leaving 12 bases between. The CDR3 loop reads CASSMTGEQYF. The CDR3 DNA follows: TGTGCCAGTTCCATGACGGGGGAGCAGTACTTC.